This T cell receptor beta chain is from a study of cytomegalovirus exposure and HLA in healthy donors. For the study at large: As released early, the data held 85 million to 95 million unique TCRs from HLA-typed donors.

Vbeta (60) and Jbeta (13) primers were used in the PCR. TCRdb keeps only in-frame clones here, not all; method: immunoSEQ multiplex PCR. The sample contains about 160,000 clones, around four fifths of which appear only once. Study-level points and caveats: Analysis was performed later, and it showed HLA-associated TCR beta chains to be more clonally expanded than equally common others. As a later analysis showed, a missense DCLRE1C variant was linked to trimming of TCR beta V- and J-genes.

About this clone: Its antigen is undetermined.

The receptor was isolated from a man aged 25-45 years in good health and CMV-seronegative. Sequenced material: PBMCs.

In DNA, the CDR3 is TGTGCCAGCAGTTTAAGAGGTGTAGGTGGCCCAGATACGCAGTATTTT. This encodes CASSLRGVGGPDTQYF. V and J are TRBV27 and TRBJ2-3; D is ambiguous. V lost 2 bases to trimming and J lost 4 bases, with 16 bases between them. Germline CDR1 is MNHEY and CDR2 is SMNVEV (reference sequence). This CDR3 comprises 16 residues.